This is a list of T cell receptor beta chains from one sample in a study of T cells after yellow fever vaccination. From the 5' RACE reads, TCRdb called clonotypes with MiXCR, one entry per CDR3 protein. The sample records some 340,000 distinct CDR3 sequences, approximately 12% being singletons. Material: CD4+ T cells sorted from PBMCs, obtained 45 days after the yellow fever booster vaccination. These receptors were collected from a man aged 18 to 29 who received the YFV17D yellow fever vaccine. Each CDR3 is given with its conserved first and last residue. D genes are given only for firm matches. For some rows the clone size is stated as once, few or many, or as a class when expanded; others skip it.

size	D	V	J	CDR3
-	TRBD2	TRBV24-1	TRBJ2-1	CATSGPGLAGGSSYNEQFF
-	TRBD2	TRBV11-2	TRBJ2-3	CASNGNAGGPPSTDTQYF
-	-	TRBV7-9	TRBJ1-2	CASSLAGPTAYGYTF
-	TRBD1	TRBV7-2	TRBJ2-7	CASSLKYRGNNEQYF
-	-	TRBV5-1	TRBJ2-1	CASSRGRDNNEQFF
few	-	TRBV18	TRBJ2-1	CASSVRRDANEQFF
-	-	TRBV2	TRBJ2-3	CASSVSRGRSDTQYF
-	TRBD1	TRBV6-1	TRBJ1-4	CASKMGQDSEKLFF
few	-	TRBV7-3	TRBJ2-3	CASSLLITDTQYF
-	-	TRBV20-1	TRBJ2-4	CSAGPGRPLAKNIQYF
many	TRBD2	TRBV7-3	TRBJ2-5	CASSPGLARLQETQYF
-	-	TRBV5-1	TRBJ1-3	CASSPYGGSPGNTIYF
-	-	TRBV23-1	TRBJ2-3	CASSLSRWRSTDTQYF
-	-	TRBV5-1	TRBJ1-5	CASSFGVGNQPQHF
many	-	TRBV11-2	TRBJ2-1	CASSPRYTRRNEQFF
-	-	TRBV5-4	TRBJ2-6	CASSLGMGASGANVLTF
-	-	TRBV5-1	TRBJ2-5	CASRQGIGETQYF
few	-	TRBV30	TRBJ2-1	CAWTESGYNEQFF
few	-	TRBV30	TRBJ1-3	CAWSAGGSGNTIYF
-	TRBD1	TRBV4-3	TRBJ1-1	CASSQEPGGTEAFF
few	-	TRBV7-3	TRBJ2-3	CASSLSGHRTDTQYF
-	TRBD2	TRBV5-8	TRBJ2-1	CASRKLAATTEQFF
few	-	TRBV24-1	TRBJ1-1	CATSEGTAGKAFF
few	-	TRBV12-3/TRBV12-4	TRBJ1-6	CASSLGGGSPLHF
few	-	TRBV25-1	TRBJ2-3	CASSEAWGVTLLADTQYF
-	TRBD1	TRBV6-2/TRBV6-3	TRBJ2-4	CASRPGQGANIQYF
few	-	TRBV6-1	TRBJ1-5	CASSDGRNNQPQHF
many	TRBD1	TRBV30	TRBJ2-5	CAWSVQGAETQYF
-	TRBD2	TRBV7-6	TRBJ2-3	CASSLGDYHTDTQYF
-	-	TRBV7-2	TRBJ2-7	CASSLNRGGGEQYF
few	-	TRBV5-1	TRBJ2-5	CASSGPFGVETQYF
-	TRBD1	TRBV12-3/TRBV12-4	TRBJ2-5	CASSPRGDRQETQYF
-	-	TRBV7-9	TRBJ2-3	CASSLIYFGDTQYF
few	-	TRBV12-3/TRBV12-4	TRBJ1-4	CASSSQTGPNEKLFF
few	-	TRBV15	TRBJ1-5	CATSRDRPNQPQHF
-	-	TRBV5-6	TRBJ1-1	CASSFGGVNANTEAFF
-	TRBD1	TRBV7-2	TRBJ1-1	CASSLRLLARTRQGAGTEAFF
few	TRBD1	TRBV6-1	TRBJ2-7	CASIKLDRGSKQYF
few	-	TRBV18	TRBJ2-5	CASSREAQETQYF
many	TRBD2	TRBV20-1	TRBJ2-3	CSARLAGADLFTDTQYF
-	-	TRBV12-3/TRBV12-4	TRBJ2-3	CASRIVAASTDTQYF
-	TRBD2	TRBV20-1	TRBJ2-5	CSARALAGARGETQYF
-	-	TRBV4-1	TRBJ2-5	CASSQERGLYQETQYF
-	-	TRBV11-2	TRBJ1-1	CASSLVSGPGGTEAFF
many	-	TRBV4-3	TRBJ2-2	CASSQEPGSSTGELFF
-	TRBD2	TRBV7-8	TRBJ2-2	CASSLLGTGGPSGELFF
few	-	TRBV7-2	TRBJ1-1	CASRLQGLLPEAFF